This TCR beta chain was observed in a study of blood T cells in healthy people across ages. This clonotype was picked up a small number of times. The antigen is not known. Donors were systemically healthy Caucasian individuals from Russia aged about 6 to 90 years. Every donor gave 8 to 10 milliliters of peripheral blood. A second PCR of 7 to 11 cycles used a sample-barcoded 5' primer and a J-beta primer mix. TCRdb processed the 5' RACE reads anew with MiXCR; each CDR3 protein has one entry. The sample lists fewer than 2,000,000 distinct CDR3 sequences, roughly two fifths occurring once. V shed 1 base and J shed 0 bases, with 11 bases lying between them. Germline CDR1 and CDR2: SGHRS and YFSETQ. This CDR3 has 15 amino acids. Overall study results and limits: PBMCs were not sorted, which prevented a conclusive comparison of naive versus antigen-experienced cells. A strong correlation between TCR beta diversity and naive T cell percentage was seen.

The sequencing input was blood. This TCR came from a human donor in good health. V and J are TRBV5-1 and TRBJ2-7; a possible D gene is TRBD2 (5 bases). CDR3 nucleotide sequence: TGCGCCAGCAGCTTGCGTGTGGGGAGCTCCTACGAGCAGTACTTC. Protein product: CASSLRVGSSYEQYF.